The text below deals with one T cell receptor beta chain. The antigen is undetermined. This specimen belongs to a study of shared clonotypes between healthy human individuals. General observations from the study: Sorted-subset sequencing was shown by rarefaction to be incomplete despite large depth. Genetic and exposure-history diversity was limited by the few donors.

The V end lost 6 bases, the J end lost 11 bases, and 14 bases lay between the germline ends. The CDR3 is 11 residues long. Germline assignment: CDR1 SGHRS and CDR2 YFSETQ. Original processing methods: Owing to the provision of junction-only sequences devoid of quality scores by immunoSEQ, filtering differed. The table came from immunoSEQ multiplex PCR; TCRdb's copy has only in-frame clones and leaves some out. V, J and clone size were drawn from that table, and D and trimming were deduced from the DNA. The repertoire holds about 1.4 million clones, with around 97% as singletons. The genes are TRBV5-1 and TRBJ2-5, with D tentatively TRBD1 (6 bases). Sequencing was done on a sample of naive CD4+ T cells sorted from blood. Subset of the sample: CD45RA+ positively selected. The clonotype was recovered from a man between 25 and 39 years old in good health. CDR3 nucleotide sequence: TGCGCCAGCAACTTACAGGGAAAGCAGTACTTC. Residues: CASNLQGKQYF.